This TCR beta chain was documented in a study of CD8+ T cells in alopecia areata. This clone was observed a handful of times. Antigen: not known. Overall study findings and caveats: For baseline CD8+ expansion, any link to response stays uncertain with one nonresponder. Tofacitinib significantly lowered scalp clonality and expanded CD8+ clones among the top 100. Affected scalp, especially in alopecia totalis/universalis, had a higher clonality than normal scalp did.

The authors extracted RNA and reverse transcribed it into cDNA as the sequencing template. This table comes from immunoSEQ multiplex PCR, and its TCRdb copy is limited to in-frame clones, with some not included. The profile shows 170,000 or so clones, about 53% of them singletons. The treatment here: oral pan-JAK inhibitor, 5-10 mg twice daily. Cell sorting was applied to PBMCs, and CD4+ and CD8+ T cells were collected. Germline V gene lookup returns CDR1 SEHNR and CDR2 FQNEAQ (reference sequence). V lost 6 bases, J lost 3 bases, and 6 bases lay in between. The CDR3 is 11 amino acids. This receptor was identified in a human donor with alopecia areata. This specimen was CD8+ T cells sorted from blood, taken at week 24, from a patient treated with tofacitinib. The V gene is TRBV7-9, the J gene TRBJ2-7; D gene ambiguous. CDR3 DNA: TGTGCCAGCAGTCACAGCTACGAGCAGTACTTC. It yields the protein CASSHSYEQYF.